This TCR beta chain was recorded in a study of T cells in localized non-small cell lung cancer. The junction had 8 bases not matched to a gene; V was cut back by 5 bases and J by 0 bases. The CDR3 loop spans 17 amino acids. The V gene's germline CDR1 is LNHDA and CDR2 SQIVND (reference sequence). In the case of this clone: Its antigen is as yet unknown.

Only in-frame clones appear in the TCRdb table, and some are missing; sequencing was by immunoSEQ multiplex PCR. The sample records fewer than 60,000 clones, approximately 83% being singletons. Study findings and constraints: In adjacent lung, a median around 55 of the top 100 tumor clones were found. The tumor had only one region sequenced, so heterogeneity remains possible. It was uninvolved adjacent lung that showed the highest T cell clonality, exceeding tumor. Higher blood T cell density tracked longer overall survival.

This chain uses TRBV19 with TRBJ2-3, with 10 bases lining up with TRBD1. The receptor was isolated from an older female donor with stage II squamous cell lung carcinoma. Material: peripheral blood, obtained before any cancer treatment. The CDR3 region is CASSPRGQGTSTDTQYF. The CDR3 bases are TGTGCCAGTAGTCCCCGGGGACAGGGGACTAGCACAGATACGCAGTATTTT.